This TCR beta chain comes out of a study of T cells expressing NK-cell markers (dated by TCRdb to the early 2020s). For the study in its entirety: Three sorted T-cell subsets (CD3+CD56+NKG2C+, CD3+CD56+NKG2C- and CD3+CD56-NKG2C+) from about 8 donors had their TCR beta-chain repertoires profiled. Of the eight sequenced donors, seven were found to be HCMV-seropositive and one was found to be HCMV-seronegative. Randomly selected healthy volunteers, three men and five women, were used as the eight sequenced donors. The libraries were sequenced on Illumina HiSeq 2000/2500, MiSeq or NextSeq, producing 2 x 150 bp reads.

Study-level results and caveats: In more than five donors, the dominant CD3+CD56+NKG2C+ clonotypes were found to rank among the top 10 CD8+ clonotypes and to make up about 1.0-7.5% of CD8+ T cells. Those dominant clonotypes were again the most abundant among CD3+CD56-NKG2C+ cells in a few donors, at about 25-60.1%. It remained unclear whether the expanded NKG2C-expressing T cell clones were specific for HCMV antigens.

Taken from cysteine to phenylalanine, the CDR3 has 15 residues. Only the protein is available. In the germline V gene, CDR1 corresponds to SGDLS and CDR2 to YYNGEE. To determine HCMV serostatus, a commercial ELISA kit was used to detect HCMV-specific IgG in serum. Peripheral blood mononuclear cells were isolated from blood by Ficoll density gradient centrifugation. For sequencing, an Illumina HiSeq 2000 was employed. 5'RACE template switching, by which a universal primer site and unique molecular identifiers were added, was used to make TCR beta cDNA libraries. cDNA synthesis was primed from the TCR beta constant segment and was followed by two successive PCR amplification steps. The source study handled its data this way. MIGEC handled demultiplexing of the reads and grouping by UMI, while MiTCR was used to assemble and quantify clonotypes. To remove erroneous sequences, TCR cDNA sequences were retained only when supported by two or more reads. Downstream repertoire analysis used the tcR package, and clonotypes were matched across fractions by CDR3 nucleotide sequence plus V segment. Antigen specificity was annotated against VDJdb with VDJmatch, allowing one amino acid substitution in CDR3. TCRdb reprocessed the reads and provides one entry for every CDR3 protein sequence; no DNA is given. Clone size and V and J calls follow TCRdb, not the original study. This sample's table has entries for about 180,000 distinct CDR3 sequences. The ten largest clones add up to roughly 20% of the sample.

This clonotype is medium-sized (0.01 to 0.1%), judged from its frequency; no count is recorded. What this receptor recognizes is not known. Recombination joined TRBV9 with TRBJ2-7; TCRdb's D gene call, TRBD1, goes unchecked for lack of DNA. Sequencing input: blood T cells: a sorted CD56 or NKG2C T cell subset, CD4+ or CD8+ T cells, or bulk PBMC T cells (not recorded which). The sequence derives from a woman aged 18 to 69 in good health. The CDR3 protein is CASSVAAGENYEQYF.